Listed here is a single T cell receptor beta chain. Trimming removed 5 bases from V and 2 bases from J; junction bases left unmatched: 5. Germline V CDR1 and CDR2: MNHEY, SVGEGT. CDR3 length: 14 residues. Authors' data handling: Reference gene primer amplification gave nucleated cell count estimates. Generated by immunoSEQ multiplex PCR, the TCRdb table keeps only in-frame clones and is missing some. The D gene and trimming were derived from the DNA, and the V and J assignments and clone size from that table. The sample records 150,000 to 200,000 clones, around four fifths being singletons. This specimen comes from a study of blood T cell repertoires in COVID-19. Whole-study context: Spain, Italy and the United States supplied samples that represented acute and convalescent COVID-19. Nucleic acid was either cDNA or gDNA, and it came from T cells, B-cell-depleted T cells, or PBMCs.

The rearrangement links TRBV6-2 or TRBV6-3 to TRBJ2-7; TRBD2 matches 8 bases. The sequencing input was peripheral blood. The clonotype comes from a woman in her 70s with COVID-19, enrolled during active disease. The CDR3 DNA reads TGTGCCAGCAGTCGAAGCGGGAGTACCTACGAGCAGTACTTC. As protein: CASSRSGSTYEQYF.